Listed here is a single T cell receptor (beta chain). V dropped 1 base and J dropped 0; count of bases not matched to a gene: 0. The CDR3 extends over 15 amino acids. Germline lookup yields CDR1 LGHNA and CDR2 YSLEER. This entry comes from a study of T-cell memory formation after mild COVID-19. Each CDR3 protein gets one entry after TCRdb re-called the 5' RACE reads with MiXCR. Of some 210,000 distinct CDR3 sequences in the sample, around 18% were seen once. J is TRBJ2-1 and V is TRBV4-3; 7 bases align to TRBD2. The receptor was derived from an adult woman who had mild COVID-19 (a few samples of this study predate the infection). Cell type and time point are not known. Sample: PBMCs or a T cell subset sorted from them (not recorded which). The CDR3 sequence: CASSQGTSSYNEQFF. For the CDR3, the DNA is TGCGCCAGCAGCCAAGGGACTAGCTCCTACAATGAGCAGTTCTTC.